The entry below gives a single T cell receptor beta chain sequence along with its context. This entry belongs to a study of control samples from healthy donors and cancer patients. The assay was immunoSEQ multiplex PCR, and TCRdb's table has in-frame clones only and misses some. The sample lists roughly 120,000 clones; about 95% were seen once. Germline loops: CDR1 GTSNPN, CDR2 SVGIG (reference sequence). This CDR3 spans 16 amino acids. V was clipped by 0 bases and J by 5 bases; unmatched bases: 5. The chain links TRBV30 to TRBJ1-6; 9 nucleotides agree with TRBD1. The sequenced sample was blood. The receptor was derived from a man aged 25-45 years in good health. The CDR3 region is CAWSVSGTGNNSPLHF. CDR3 coding DNA: TGTGCCTGGAGTGTTTCCGGGACAGGGAATAATTCACCCCTCCACTTT.